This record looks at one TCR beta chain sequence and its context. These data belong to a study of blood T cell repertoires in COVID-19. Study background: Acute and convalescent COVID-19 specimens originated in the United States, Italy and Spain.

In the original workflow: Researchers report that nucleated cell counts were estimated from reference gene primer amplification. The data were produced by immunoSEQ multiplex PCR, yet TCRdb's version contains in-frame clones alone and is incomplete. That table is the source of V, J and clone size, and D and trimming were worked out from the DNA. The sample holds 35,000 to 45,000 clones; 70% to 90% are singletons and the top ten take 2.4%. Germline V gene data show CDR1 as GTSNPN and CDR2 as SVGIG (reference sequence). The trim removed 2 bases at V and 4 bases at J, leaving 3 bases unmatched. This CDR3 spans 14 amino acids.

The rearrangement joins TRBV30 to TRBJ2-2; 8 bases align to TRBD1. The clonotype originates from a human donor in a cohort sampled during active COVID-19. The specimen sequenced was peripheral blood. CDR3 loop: CAWSPQGATGELFF. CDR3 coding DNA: TGTGCCTGGAGTCCGCAGGGGGCCACCGGGGAGCTGTTTTTT.